The clone carrying this T cell receptor (beta chain) has a single count. Its antigen is undetermined. The data were taken from a study of T cell responses to AZD1222 COVID-19 vaccine. Findings and limits, study-wide: Clonal diversity was possibly underestimated, and white British individuals and females predominated among donors. Only 6 or 7 individuals given AZD1222 were seropositive at baseline.

This CDR3 is built from 14 residues. Germline loops: CDR1 MDHEN, CDR2 SYDVKM. Between the trimmed V and J ends, which lost 4 bases and 3 bases, there was a span of 10 bases. The data were produced by immunoSEQ multiplex PCR, yet TCRdb's version contains in-frame clones alone and is incomplete. The data hold roughly 150,000 clones, with about 92% observed a single time. The chain carries TRBV28 and TRBJ1-5, with TRBD1 as a possible D gene (5 bases). The sample was peripheral blood, taken on day 0 of AZD1222 vaccination. The sequence came from an adult in good health. The CDR3 DNA sequence: TGTGCCAGCAGTTGGGGGATTAACAATCAGCCCCAGCATTTT. This gives the protein CASSWGINNQPQHF.